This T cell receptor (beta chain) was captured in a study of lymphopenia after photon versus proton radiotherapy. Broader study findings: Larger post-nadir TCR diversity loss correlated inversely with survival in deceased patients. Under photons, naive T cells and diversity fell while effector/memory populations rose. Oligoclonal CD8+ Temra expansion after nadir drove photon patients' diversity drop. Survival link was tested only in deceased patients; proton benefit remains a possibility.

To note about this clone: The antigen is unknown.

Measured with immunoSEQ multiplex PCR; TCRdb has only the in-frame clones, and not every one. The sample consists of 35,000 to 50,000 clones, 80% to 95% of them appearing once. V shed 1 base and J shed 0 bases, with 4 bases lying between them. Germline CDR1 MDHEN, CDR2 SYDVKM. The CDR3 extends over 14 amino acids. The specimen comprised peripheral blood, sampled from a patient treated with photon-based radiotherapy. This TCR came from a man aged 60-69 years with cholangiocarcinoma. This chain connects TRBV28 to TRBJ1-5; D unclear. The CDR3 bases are TGTGCCAGCAGTTTATTTCTTAGCAATCAGCCCCAGCATTTT. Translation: CASSLFLSNQPQHF.